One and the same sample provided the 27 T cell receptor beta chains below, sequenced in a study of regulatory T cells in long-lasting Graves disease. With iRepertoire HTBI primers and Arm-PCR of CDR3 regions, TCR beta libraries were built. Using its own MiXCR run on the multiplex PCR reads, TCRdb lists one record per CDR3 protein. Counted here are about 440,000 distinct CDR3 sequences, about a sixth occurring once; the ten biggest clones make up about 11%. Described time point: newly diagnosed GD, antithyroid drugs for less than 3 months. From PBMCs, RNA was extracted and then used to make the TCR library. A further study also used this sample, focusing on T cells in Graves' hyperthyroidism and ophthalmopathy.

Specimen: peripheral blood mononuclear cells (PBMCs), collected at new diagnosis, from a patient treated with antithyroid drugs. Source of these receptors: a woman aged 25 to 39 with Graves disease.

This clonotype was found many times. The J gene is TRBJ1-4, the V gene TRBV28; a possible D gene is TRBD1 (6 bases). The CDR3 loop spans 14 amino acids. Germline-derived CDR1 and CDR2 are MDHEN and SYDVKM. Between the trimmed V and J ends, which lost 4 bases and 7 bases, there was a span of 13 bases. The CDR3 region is CASSYTGKGEKLFF. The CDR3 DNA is TGTGCCAGCAGTTACACAGGGAAGGGTGAAAAACTGTTTTTT. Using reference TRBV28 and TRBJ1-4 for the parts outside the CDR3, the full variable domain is DVKVTQSSRYLVKRTGEKVFLECVQDMDHENMFWYRQDPGLGLRLIYFSYDVKMKEKGDIPEGYSVSREKKERFSLILESASTNQTSMYLCASSYTGKGEKLFFGSGTQLSVL.

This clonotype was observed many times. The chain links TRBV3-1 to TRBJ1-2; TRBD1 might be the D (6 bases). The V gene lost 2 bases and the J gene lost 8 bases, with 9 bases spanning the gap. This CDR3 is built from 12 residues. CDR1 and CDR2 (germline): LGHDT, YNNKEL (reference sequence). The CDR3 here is CASSQTGRGYTF. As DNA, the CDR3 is TGTGCCAGCAGCCAAACAGGGAGGGGCTACACCTTC.

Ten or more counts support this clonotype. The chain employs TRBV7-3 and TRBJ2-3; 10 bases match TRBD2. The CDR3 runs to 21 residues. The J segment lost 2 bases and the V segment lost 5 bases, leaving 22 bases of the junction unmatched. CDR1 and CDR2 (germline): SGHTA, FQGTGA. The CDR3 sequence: CASSVQPEREGLVPNTDTQYF. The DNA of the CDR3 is TGTGCCAGCAGCGTACAACCTGAGCGGGAGGGCCTGGTTCCGAACACAGATACGCAGTATTTT.

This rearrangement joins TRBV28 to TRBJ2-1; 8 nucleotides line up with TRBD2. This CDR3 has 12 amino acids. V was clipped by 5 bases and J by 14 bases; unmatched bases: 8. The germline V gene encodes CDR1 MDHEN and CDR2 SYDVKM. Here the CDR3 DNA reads TGTGCCAGCAGTGGGACTAGTCGGCTTGAGTTCTTC. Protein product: CASSGTSRLEFF.

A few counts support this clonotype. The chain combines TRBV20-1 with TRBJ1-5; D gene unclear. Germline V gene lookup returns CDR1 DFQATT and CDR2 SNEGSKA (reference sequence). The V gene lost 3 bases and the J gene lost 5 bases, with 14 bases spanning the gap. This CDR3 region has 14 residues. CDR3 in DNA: TGCAGTGCTAGCGAGACACTGCTCGATCAGCCCCAGCATTTT. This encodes CSASETLLDQPQHF.

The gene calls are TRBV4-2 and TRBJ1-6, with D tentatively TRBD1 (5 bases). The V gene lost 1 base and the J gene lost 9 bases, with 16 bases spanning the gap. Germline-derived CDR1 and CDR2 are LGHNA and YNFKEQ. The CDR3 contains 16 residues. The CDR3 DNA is TGTGCCAGCAGCCAAGCCTCTCAGGGTGGTGGTTCACCCCTCCACTTT. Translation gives CASSQASQGGGSPLHF.

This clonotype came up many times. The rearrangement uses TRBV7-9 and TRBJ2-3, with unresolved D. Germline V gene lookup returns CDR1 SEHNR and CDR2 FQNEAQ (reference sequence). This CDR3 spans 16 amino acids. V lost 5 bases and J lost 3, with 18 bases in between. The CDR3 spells CASSTTSGRRTDTQYF. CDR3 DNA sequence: TGTGCCAGCAGCACCACGTCGGGCCGACGAACAGATACGCAGTATTTT.

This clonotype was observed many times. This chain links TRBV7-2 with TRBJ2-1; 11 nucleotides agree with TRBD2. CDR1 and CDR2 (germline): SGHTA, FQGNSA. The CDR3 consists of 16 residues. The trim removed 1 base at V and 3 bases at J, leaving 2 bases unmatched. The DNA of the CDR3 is TGTGCCAGCAGCTTAGGGACTAGCGGGCGCTACAATGAGCAGTTCTTC. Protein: CASSLGTSGRYNEQFF.

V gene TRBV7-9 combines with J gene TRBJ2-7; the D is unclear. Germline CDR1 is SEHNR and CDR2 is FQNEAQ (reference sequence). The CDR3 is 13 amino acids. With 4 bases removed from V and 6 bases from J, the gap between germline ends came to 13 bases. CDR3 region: CASSSRPDLEQYF. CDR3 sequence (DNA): TGTGCCAGCAGCTCGAGACCTGACCTCGAGCAGTACTTC.

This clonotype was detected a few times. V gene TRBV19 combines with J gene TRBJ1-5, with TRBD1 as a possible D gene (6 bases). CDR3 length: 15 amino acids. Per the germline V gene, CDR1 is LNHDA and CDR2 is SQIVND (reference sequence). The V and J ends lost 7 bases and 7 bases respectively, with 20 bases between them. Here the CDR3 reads CASTLKGGAGQPQHF. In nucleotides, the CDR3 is TGTGCCAGTACCTTAAAGGGGGGCGCCGGACAGCCCCAGCATTTT.

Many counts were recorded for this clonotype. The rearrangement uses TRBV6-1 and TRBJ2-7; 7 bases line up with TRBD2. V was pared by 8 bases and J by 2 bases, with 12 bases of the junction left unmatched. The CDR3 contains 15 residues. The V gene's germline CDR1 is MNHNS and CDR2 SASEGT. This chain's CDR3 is CASRNTSASPYEQYF. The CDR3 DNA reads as TGTGCCAGCCGTAACACTAGCGCGTCCCCCTACGAGCAGTACTTC.

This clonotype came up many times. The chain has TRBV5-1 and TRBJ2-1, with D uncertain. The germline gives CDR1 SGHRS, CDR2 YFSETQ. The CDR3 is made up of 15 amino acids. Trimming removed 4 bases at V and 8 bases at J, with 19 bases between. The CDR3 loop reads CASSMGRLSIYEQFF. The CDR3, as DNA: TGCGCCAGCAGCATGGGCAGGTTATCGATCTATGAGCAGTTCTTC.

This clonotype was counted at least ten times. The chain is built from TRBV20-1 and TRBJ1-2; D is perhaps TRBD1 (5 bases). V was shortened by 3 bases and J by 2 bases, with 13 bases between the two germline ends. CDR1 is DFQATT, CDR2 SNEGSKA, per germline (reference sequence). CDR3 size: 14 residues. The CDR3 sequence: CSASGGIENYGYTF. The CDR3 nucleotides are TGCAGTGCTAGTGGGGGAATCGAGAACTATGGCTACACCTTC.

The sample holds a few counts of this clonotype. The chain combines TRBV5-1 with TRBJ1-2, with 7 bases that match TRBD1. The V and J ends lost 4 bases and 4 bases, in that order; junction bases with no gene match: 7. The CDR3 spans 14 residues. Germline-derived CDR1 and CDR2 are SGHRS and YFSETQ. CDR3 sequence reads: CASSTRQGSYGYTF. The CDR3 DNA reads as TGCGCCAGCAGCACACGACAGGGAAGCTATGGCTACACCTTC.

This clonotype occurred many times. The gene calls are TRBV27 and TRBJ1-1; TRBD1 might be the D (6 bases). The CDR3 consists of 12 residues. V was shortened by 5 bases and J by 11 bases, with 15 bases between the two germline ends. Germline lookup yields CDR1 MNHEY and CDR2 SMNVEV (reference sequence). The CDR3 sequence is CASSPTGYRAFF. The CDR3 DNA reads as TGTGCCAGCAGTCCGACAGGATATAGGGCTTTCTTT.

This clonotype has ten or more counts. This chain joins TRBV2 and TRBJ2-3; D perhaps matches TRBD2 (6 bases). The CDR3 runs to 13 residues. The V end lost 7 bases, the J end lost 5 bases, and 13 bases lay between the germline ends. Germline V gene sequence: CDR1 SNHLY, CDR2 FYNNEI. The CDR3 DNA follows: TGTGCCAGCACGGGACTCCTCCGAGATACGCAGTATTTT. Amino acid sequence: CASTGLLRDTQYF. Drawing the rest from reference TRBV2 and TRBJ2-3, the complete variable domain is EPEVTQTPSHQVTQMGQEVILRCVPISNHLYFYWYRQILGQKVEFLVSFYNNEISEKSEIFDDQFSVERPDGSNFTLKIRSTKLEDSAMYFCASTGLLRDTQYFGPGTRLTVL.

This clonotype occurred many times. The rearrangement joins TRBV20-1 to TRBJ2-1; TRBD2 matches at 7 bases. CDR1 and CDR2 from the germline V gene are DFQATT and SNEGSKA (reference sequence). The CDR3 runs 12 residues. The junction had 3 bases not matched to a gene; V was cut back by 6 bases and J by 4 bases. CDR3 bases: TGCAGTGCCGAGCGGGGTTACAATGAGCAGTTCTTC. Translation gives CSAERGYNEQFF.

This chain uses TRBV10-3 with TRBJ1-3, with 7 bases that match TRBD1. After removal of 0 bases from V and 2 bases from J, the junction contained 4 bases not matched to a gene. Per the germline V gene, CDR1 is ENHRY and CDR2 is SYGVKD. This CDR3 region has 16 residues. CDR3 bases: TGTGCCATCAGTGAGTCTTGGGACAGAACTGGAAACACCATATATTTT. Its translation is CAISESWDRTGNTIYF.

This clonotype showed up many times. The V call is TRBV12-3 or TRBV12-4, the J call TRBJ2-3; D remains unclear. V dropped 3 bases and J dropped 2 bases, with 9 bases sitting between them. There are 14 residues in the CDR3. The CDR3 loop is CASSLAQFTDTQYF. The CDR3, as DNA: TGTGCCAGCAGTTTGGCACAGTTCACAGATACGCAGTATTTT.

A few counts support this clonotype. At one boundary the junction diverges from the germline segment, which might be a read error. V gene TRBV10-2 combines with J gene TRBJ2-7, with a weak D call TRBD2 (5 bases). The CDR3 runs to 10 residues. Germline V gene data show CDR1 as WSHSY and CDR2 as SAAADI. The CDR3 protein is CASKGGPLFF. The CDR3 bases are TGCGCCAGCAAGGGCGGGCCTCTTTTCTTC.

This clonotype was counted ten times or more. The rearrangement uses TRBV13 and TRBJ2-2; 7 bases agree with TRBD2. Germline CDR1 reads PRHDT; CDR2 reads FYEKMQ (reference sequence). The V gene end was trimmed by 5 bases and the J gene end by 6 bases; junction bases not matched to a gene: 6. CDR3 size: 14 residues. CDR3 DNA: TGTGCCAGCAGCCAGGGACTATCAGCCGGGGAGCTGTTTTTT. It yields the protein CASSQGLSAGELFF.

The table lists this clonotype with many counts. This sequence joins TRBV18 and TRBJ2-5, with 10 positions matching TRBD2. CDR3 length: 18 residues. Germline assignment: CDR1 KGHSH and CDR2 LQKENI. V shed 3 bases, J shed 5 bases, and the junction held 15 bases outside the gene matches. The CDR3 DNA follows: TGTGCCAGCTCACCCTACCACGCAGGGACTAGCGAGGGGGAGACCCAGTACTTC. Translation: CASSPYHAGTSEGETQYF.

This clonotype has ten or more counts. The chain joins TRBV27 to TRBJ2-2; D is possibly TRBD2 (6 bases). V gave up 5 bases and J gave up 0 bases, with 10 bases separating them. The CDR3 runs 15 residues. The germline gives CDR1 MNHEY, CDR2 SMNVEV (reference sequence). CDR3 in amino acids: CASSKTRANTGELFF. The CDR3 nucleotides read TGTGCCAGCAGTAAGACTAGGGCGAACACCGGGGAGCTGTTTTTT.

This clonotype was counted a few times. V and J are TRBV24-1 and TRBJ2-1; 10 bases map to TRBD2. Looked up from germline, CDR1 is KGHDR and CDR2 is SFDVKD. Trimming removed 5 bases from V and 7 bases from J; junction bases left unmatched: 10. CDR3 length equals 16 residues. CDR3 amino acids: CATSGTSGTSRNEQFF. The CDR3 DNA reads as TGTGCCACCAGTGGGACTAGCGGAACCTCGAGGAATGAGCAGTTCTTC.

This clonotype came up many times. CDR3 in DNA: TGCAGCGTTGTATCACAGCCTGAAGTGCTCTATGGCTACACCTTC. Amino acid sequence: CSVVSQPEVLYGYTF. V is TRBV29-1 and J is TRBJ1-2; D is undetermined. Trimming removed 4 bases from V and 4 bases from J, with 19 bases in between. CDR1 and CDR2 from the germline V gene are SQVTM and ANQGSEA. CDR3 length equals 15 residues.

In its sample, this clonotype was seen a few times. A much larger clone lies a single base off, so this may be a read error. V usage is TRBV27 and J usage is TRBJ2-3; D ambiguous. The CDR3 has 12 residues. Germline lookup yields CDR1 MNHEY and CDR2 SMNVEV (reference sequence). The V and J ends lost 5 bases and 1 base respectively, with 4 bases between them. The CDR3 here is CASSDRTDTQYF. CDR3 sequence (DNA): TGTGCCAGCAGTGACCGCACAGATACGCAGTATTTT.

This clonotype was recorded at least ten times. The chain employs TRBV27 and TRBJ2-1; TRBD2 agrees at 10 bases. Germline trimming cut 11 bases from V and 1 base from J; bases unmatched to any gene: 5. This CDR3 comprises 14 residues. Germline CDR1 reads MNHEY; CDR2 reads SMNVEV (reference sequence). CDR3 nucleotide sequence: TGTGCCGCAGGACTAGCGGCATCCTACAATGAGCAGTTCTTC. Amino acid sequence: CAAGLAASYNEQFF.